What follows are 10 T cell receptor beta chains derived from one specimen sequenced in a study of type 1 and type 2 diabetes patients. Genomic DNA was the PCR template. Multiplex PCR with 30 forward and 13 reverse primers amplified the TCR beta CDR3. TCRdb itself ran the multiplex PCR reads through MiXCR, one entry per CDR3 protein. The sample yields some 250,000 distinct CDR3 sequences, 45% to 60% seen once. Material: peripheral blood mononuclear cells (PBMCs). The receptor set was obtained from a man in his late teens or twenties with type 2 diabetes.

The chain links TRBV13 to TRBJ2-2, with D tentatively TRBD1 (6 bases). This CDR3 is 16 amino acids long. V lost 7 bases and J 0 bases, leaving 15 bases between the germline ends. CDR1 PRHDT and CDR2 FYEKMQ come from the germline V gene (reference sequence). The chain's CDR3 is CASTLNRQANTGELFF. CDR3 sequence (DNA): TGTGCCAGCACCCTAAACCGACAGGCGAACACCGGGGAGCTGTTTTTT.

The CDR3 protein is CSVVPLGYGYTF. As DNA, the CDR3 is TGCAGCGTTGTCCCCTTGGGGTATGGCTACACCTTC. The chain recombines TRBV29-1 with TRBJ1-2, with D unclear. The CDR3 extends over 12 amino acids. CDR1 and CDR2 from the germline V gene are SQVTM and ANQGSEA. V shed 4 bases and J shed 5 bases, with 11 bases lying between them.

This clonotype was counted a few times. This chain joins TRBV7-2 and TRBJ1-2, with unresolved D. Germline V lookup: CDR1 SGHTA, CDR2 FQGNSA. The CDR3 totals 11 residues. V dropped 7 bases and J dropped 0 bases, with 3 bases sitting between them. The CDR3 loop is CASKANYGYTF. In nucleotides, the CDR3 is TGTGCCAGCAAAGCTAACTATGGCTACACCTTC. The variable domain in full, completed from reference TRBV7-2 and TRBJ1-2, reads GAGVSQSPSNKVTEKGKDVELRCDPISGHTALYWYRQSLGQGLEFLIYFQGNSAPDKSGLPSDRFSAERTGGSVSTLTIQRTQQEDSAVYLCASKANYGYTFGSGTRLTVV.

The chain joins TRBV30 to TRBJ2-3; 10 nucleotides align to TRBD2. This CDR3 comprises 14 residues. V shed 5 bases and J 0 bases; nucleotides not matched to a gene: 2. Per germline, CDR1 GTSNPN and CDR2 SVGIG (reference sequence). CDR3 sequence reads: CAWVLAGSTDTQYF. The DNA for the CDR3 is TGTGCCTGGGTACTAGCGGGAAGCACAGATACGCAGTATTTT. Together with reference TRBV30 and TRBJ2-3, the CDR3 gives the full variable domain: SQTIHQWPATLVQPVGSPLSLECTVEGTSNPNLYWYRQAAGRGLQLLFYSVGIGQISSEVPQNLSASRPQDRQFILSSKKLLLSDSGFYLCAWVLAGSTDTQYFGPGTRLTVL.

The V call is TRBV30, the J call TRBJ2-7, with D perhaps assigned TRBD1 or TRBD2 (5 bases each). This CDR3 has 13 amino acids. Trimming removed 0 bases at V and 5 bases at J, with 11 bases between. Germline V gene sequence: CDR1 GTSNPN, CDR2 SVGIG (reference sequence). CDR3: CAWSVRGTHEQYF. DNA of the CDR3: TGTGCCTGGAGTGTACGAGGGACCCACGAGCAGTACTTC.

This clonotype showed up just a few times. This chain uses TRBV29-1 with TRBJ2-1; TRBD2 agrees at 7 bases. The germline gives CDR1 SQVTM, CDR2 ANQGSEA. The CDR3 is made up of 13 amino acids. V dropped 3 bases and J dropped 7; count of bases not matched to a gene: 6. The DNA of the CDR3 is TGCAGCGTTGATACTAGCGTGTGGAATGAGCAGTTCTTC. This encodes CSVDTSVWNEQFF.

Notes on this clonotype: The junction differs from germline at one of its ends, possibly a read error. V is TRBV6-6 and J is TRBJ2-7; 11 nucleotides match TRBD2. The CDR3 covers 16 residues. The V gene's germline CDR1 is MNHNY and CDR2 SVGAGI (reference sequence). The CDR3 DNA is TGTGCCATCAGTGGGGCCGGGACTAGCGGCTCCTACGAGCAGTACTTC. Its protein product is CAISGAGTSGSYEQYF.

The gene calls are TRBV10-2 and TRBJ2-5; D uncertain. This CDR3 comprises 15 residues. The germline V gene encodes CDR1 WSHSY and CDR2 SAAADI. Trimming took 6 bases from V and 3 from J, leaving 17 bases between them. The CDR3 region has the DNA TGCGCCAGCAGGGCACCTCCGGATCTAGAAGAGACCCAGTACTTC. Encoded protein: CASRAPPDLEETQYF.

This chain uses TRBV27 with TRBJ2-7; D perhaps matches TRBD2 (6 bases). Trimming took off 7 bases at V and 0 bases at J, with 13 bases between the two ends. Germline-derived CDR1 and CDR2 are MNHEY and SMNVEV (reference sequence). This CDR3 is 14 amino acids long. The DNA for the CDR3 is TGTGCCAGCACATCCTCTAGCGCCTCCTACGAGCAGTACTTC. This codes for CASTSSSASYEQYF.

Points on this clonotype: A much more abundant neighbour one base away suggests this may be a read error. The missing conserved phenylalanine or tryptophan at the end of this CDR3 makes a read error likely. The chain carries TRBV19 and TRBJ2-6, with unresolved D. This CDR3 comprises 16 residues. Germline CDR1 LNHDA, CDR2 SQIVND (reference sequence). V dropped 4 bases and J dropped 0 bases, with 10 bases sitting between them. CDR3 sequence: CASSKQVRSGANVLTL. CDR3 bases: TGTGCCAGTAGTAAGCAGGTTCGCTCTGGGGCCAACGTCCTGACTCTC.